These T cell receptor beta chains were read from a single sample in a study of blood T cell repertoires in COVID-19. Method: immunoSEQ multiplex PCR; TCRdb's copy keeps in-frame clones and lacks some. Counted here are about 110,000 clones, more than 75% occurring once; the ten biggest clones make up 1.4% to 1.5%. Sequenced: peripheral blood. The receptors were sampled from a man aged 35 to 55 with acute or convalescent COVID-19. Each CDR3 is given with its conserved first and last residue. Each record gives: J gene, clone size, V gene, CDR3 protein. Not all rows give a size; the values are once, few, many and, for expanded clones, a class.

TRBJ2-3,NA,TRBV5-1,CASSFLGRASDTQYF
TRBJ2-1,NA,TRBV28,CAISGRTDFRYNEQFF
TRBJ2-7,once,TRBV6-2/TRBV6-3,CASSYAGTGGREQYF
TRBJ2-4,NA,TRBV4-1,CASSQPRGAVDIQYF
TRBJ2-2,NA,TRBV27,CASRGAAWGGELFF
TRBJ2-2,NA,TRBV19,CASSWTGNTGELFF
TRBJ1-2,NA,TRBV5-6,CASSLAGQGENYGYTF
TRBJ1-6,NA,TRBV27,CASSFSSSYNSPLHF
TRBJ2-7,few,TRBV4-3,CASSQEEGQAFYEQYF
TRBJ2-7,NA,TRBV19,CASSPRGAGSYEQYF
TRBJ1-1,NA,TRBV6-5,CASSYSRRGFAEAFF
TRBJ2-5,few,TRBV28,CASSALQGWETQYF
TRBJ1-4,NA,TRBV4-3,CASSQDIRGGSEKLFF
TRBJ2-7,few,TRBV13,CASSSPKGLALPGEQYF
TRBJ1-5,NA,TRBV23-1,CASSHGLRVHQPQHF
TRBJ2-7,NA,TRBV2,CASSGTVSYEQYF
TRBJ2-3,NA,TRBV19,CASSIGLAGIDTQYF
TRBJ2-1,NA,TRBV5-1,CASRGQGDEQFF
TRBJ1-6,NA,TRBV28,CASVGTHNSPLHF
TRBJ1-5,NA,TRBV30,CAWSKGERQPQHF
TRBJ1-1,NA,TRBV25-1,CASRGDRGRSEAFF
TRBJ1-2,NA,TRBV6-5,CASTAGLGYGYTF
TRBJ2-3,NA,TRBV7-2,CASSLAASGGRDTQYF
TRBJ2-1,NA,TRBV21-1,CASSKRLAGAFPAVVF
TRBJ1-1,NA,TRBV5-5,CASSLQGGEVTEAFF
TRBJ2-7,NA,TRBV15,CATSRVRGQGVSYEQYF
TRBJ2-7,NA,TRBV13,CASSTRDTTYEQYF